What follows is one T cell receptor (beta chain) and its context. Its antigen is still unknown. This sample stems from a study of T cell responses to AZD1222 COVID-19 vaccine. Study-wide context: Second doses were pooled across both intervals (about 4 or about 12 weeks). Findings of the study overall: Most donors were white British and more were female, and clonal diversity was possibly underestimated. Spike-specific TCR breadth rose after two AZD1222 doses, and depth rose as well.

Repertoires were generated with immunoSEQ multiplex PCR, while TCRdb's copy carries only in-frame clones and drops some. The data show about 120,000 clones, roughly 89% seen once. This CDR3 is built from 17 residues. J was trimmed by 2 bases and V by 4 bases; bases with no gene match: 12. CDR1 and CDR2 (germline): SGHDN, FVKESK. The sequences come from peripheral blood, collected on day 0 of AZD1222 vaccination. The chain is built from TRBV14 and TRBJ2-3; 7 bases map to TRBD2. The receptor comes from an adult in good health. The CDR3: CASSPSRREHLTDTQYF. Written as DNA, the CDR3 is TGTGCCAGCAGCCCCTCTCGGCGGGAGCATCTCACAGATACGCAGTATTTT.